The 22 T cell receptor beta chains listed next were all sequenced from one sample in a study of blood T cells in healthy people across ages. Together with a sample-barcoded 5' primer, a J-beta primer mix was included in a second PCR lasting about 7 to 11 cycles. MiXCR, run by TCRdb on the 5' RACE reads, gives a single entry per CDR3 protein. The sample shows around 870,000 distinct CDR3 sequences, 29% of them seen only once. Material for sequencing was blood. The receptor set was obtained from a woman older than 75 in good health.

This chain joins TRBV20-1 and TRBJ1-6; no reliable D call. This CDR3 has 14 amino acids. Trimming left V 0 bases short and J 9 bases short, with 12 bases between. CDR1 and CDR2 from the germline V gene are DFQATT and SNEGSKA (reference sequence). The CDR3 loop reads CSARDRLASSPLHF. The CDR3 nucleotides read TGCAGTGCTAGAGATCGGTTGGCATCTTCACCCCTCCACTTT.

Only a few counts were recorded for this clonotype. V gene TRBV4-1 combines with J gene TRBJ2-1; 9 bases agree with TRBD2. V lost 4 bases and J lost 3; bases outside the gene matches: 7. Per germline, CDR1 MGHRA and CDR2 YSYEKL. The CDR3 length is 16 residues. CDR3 sequence (DNA): TGCGCCAGCAGCCCCCGAGCGGGAGGTGACTACAATGAGCAGTTCTTC. The encoded protein is CASSPRAGGDYNEQFF.

This clonotype was seen a single time. The V call is TRBV12-3 or TRBV12-4, the J call TRBJ2-3, with D perhaps TRBD1 (5 bases). CDR3 size: 14 residues. The germline V and J ends were trimmed by 7 bases and 4 bases, with 15 bases remaining between them. CDR3 nucleotides: TGTGCCAGCAATCTAGGGGCGAGACCAGATACGCAGTATTTT. This encodes CASNLGARPDTQYF.

For this clonotype: This sequence may be a read error, since a much larger clone differs from it by one base. The chain employs TRBV29-1 and TRBJ2-7; D uncertain. The CDR3 has 14 residues. Trimming pared 0 bases from V and 7 bases from J, leaving 16 bases between. CDR1 and CDR2 (germline): SQVTM, ANQGSEA. The CDR3 coding sequence is TGCAGCGTTGAAGATGGAACCGTATGGAATGAGCAGTACTTC. Its protein product is CSVEDGTVWNEQYF.

This rearrangement joins TRBV27 to TRBJ1-2; D is unresolved. The CDR3 is made up of 14 amino acids. Germline CDR1 and CDR2: MNHEY and SMNVEV (reference sequence). V was shortened by 5 bases and J by 6 bases, with 16 bases between the two germline ends. The CDR3 reads CASSPSAARDGYTF. The CDR3 DNA reads as TGTGCCAGCAGTCCCTCCGCCGCGAGGGATGGCTACACCTTC.

This clonotype was found many times. The rearrangement links TRBV6-2 or TRBV6-3 to TRBJ2-7, with TRBD2 as a possible D gene (6 bases). CDR1 MNHEY and CDR2 SVGEGT come from the germline V gene. V lost 2 bases and J 0 bases, leaving 17 bases between the germline ends. The CDR3 runs to 17 residues. The CDR3 nucleotides read TGTGCCAGCAGTTACCCCCGGCGGGGTGGTTCCTCCTACGAGCAGTACTTC. It is translated as CASSYPRRGGSSYEQYF.

This clonotype was observed many times. This clone may be a read error of a much larger clone one base away. The rearrangement links TRBV28 to TRBJ1-2, with D maybe TRBD1 (5 bases). CDR1 and CDR2 from the germline V gene are MDHEN and SYDVKM. This CDR3 has 13 amino acids. V shed 4 bases and J shed 4 bases, with 10 bases lying between them. CDR3 DNA sequence: TGTGCCAGCAGTTCCAGGGTGGGCTATGGCTACACCTTC. Amino acid sequence: CASSSRVGYGYTF.

This clonotype was detected a few times. The chain recombines TRBV10-1 with TRBJ2-5; the D is unclear. There are 14 residues in the CDR3. V dropped 3 bases and J dropped 5 bases, with 13 bases sitting between them. CDR1 and CDR2 from the germline V gene are WNHNN and SYGVQD (reference sequence). CDR3 region: CASSEFVGRETQYF. DNA for the CDR3: TGCGCCAGCAGTGAATTCGTGGGCCGCGAGACCCAGTACTTC.

This clonotype turned up a few times. This rearrangement joins TRBV20-1 to TRBJ2-7, with TRBD1 identical over 7 bases. The V gene end was trimmed by 7 bases and the J gene end by 6 bases; junction bases not matched to a gene: 12. This CDR3 is 13 amino acids long. Germline CDR1 reads DFQATT; CDR2 reads SNEGSKA (reference sequence). The CDR3 DNA sequence: TGCAGTGAGATCGTGGCAGGGGGTGGCGAGCAGTACTTC. Translated, it gives CSEIVAGGGEQYF.

Of note for this clonotype: Since a much larger clone is just one base distant, this may be a read error. The J gene is TRBJ2-7, the V gene TRBV6-2 or TRBV6-3; 7 nucleotides agree with TRBD2. Germline CDR1 MNHEY, CDR2 SVGEGT. The CDR3 has 14 residues. The junction had 14 bases not matched to a gene; V was cut back by 8 bases and J by 7 bases. CDR3 nucleotide sequence: TGTGCCAGCCAGGACGGGGGGATCTACAATGAGCAGTACTTC. Residues: CASQDGGIYNEQYF.

This clonotype was seen a few times. This chain links TRBV20-1 with TRBJ2-5, with 7 nucleotides matching TRBD2. The length of the CDR3 is 13 residues. CDR1 DFQATT and CDR2 SNEGSKA come from the germline V gene (reference sequence). Losses at the gene ends were 5 bases for V and 3 bases for J; bases not matched to a gene: 6. CDR3 DNA sequence: TGCAGTGCTGGGGGGGGGGAAAAAGAGACCCAGTACTTC. Its translation is CSAGGGEKETQYF.

The rearrangement joins TRBV6-5 to TRBJ2-3, with D tentatively TRBD1 or TRBD2 (5 bases each). CDR1 is MNHEY and CDR2 is SVGAGI in the germline V gene. V shed 0 bases and J shed 4 bases, with 14 bases lying between them. The CDR3 is 16 residues long. DNA for the CDR3: TGTGCCAGCAGTTACTCATGGGGGTATGGCGCAGATACGCAGTATTTT. This sequence encodes CASSYSWGYGADTQYF.

Details on this clonotype: Possible read error: a much larger clone is one base away. CDR3 in amino acids: CATSSPNTGLVSADTQYF. As DNA, the CDR3 is TGTGCCACCAGCAGCCCCAACACGGGACTAGTGAGCGCAGATACGCAGTATTTT. The chain combines TRBV15 with TRBJ2-3; TRBD2 agrees at 8 bases. CDR1 is LNHNV, CDR2 YYDKDF, per germline (reference sequence). J was trimmed by 4 bases and V by 3 bases; bases with no gene match: 15. The CDR3 is 18 residues long.

V and J are TRBV3-1 and TRBJ2-1; D not resolved. Trimming pared 0 bases from V and 5 bases from J, leaving 5 bases between. Germline CDR1 is LGHDT and CDR2 is YNNKEL (reference sequence). This CDR3 has 13 residues. The CDR3 is CASSQDSDNEQFF. The CDR3 DNA sequence: TGTGCCAGCAGCCAAGATAGTGACAATGAGCAGTTCTTC.

The chain carries TRBV4-1 and TRBJ1-4; D is undetermined. The CDR3 has 17 residues. V was clipped by 0 bases and J by 4 bases, with 15 bases between them. In germline, CDR1 is MGHRA, CDR2 YSYEKL. The DNA of the CDR3 is TGCGCCAGCAGCCAAGAGTTCCGTGGAGGAGGTAATGAAAAACTGTTTTTT. Its translation: CASSQEFRGGGNEKLFF.

This clonotype was detected a few times. The V and J genes are TRBV5-6 and TRBJ1-1; D gene uncertain. The CDR3 runs to 12 residues. Trimming pared 4 bases from V and 5 bases from J, leaving 9 bases between. The germline V gene has CDR1 SGHDT and CDR2 YYEEEE. The CDR3 region has the DNA TGTGCCAGCAGCGTCCGGGGAACTGAAGCTTTCTTT. Translating gives CASSVRGTEAFF.

A note on this clonotype: A read error may be the cause here, since a much bigger clone is one base away. V is TRBV18 and J is TRBJ2-1; 7 bases match TRBD1. From germline, CDR1 is KGHSH and CDR2 LQKENI. V gave up 3 bases and J gave up 9 bases; unmatched junction bases: 8. The CDR3 sequence is 14 residues long. The CDR3 bases are TGTGCCAGCTCACCGTTGGGGACAGCAAGTGAGCAGTTCTTC. Translating gives CASSPLGTASEQFF. Based on the CDR3 plus reference TRBV18 and TRBJ2-1, the full variable domain is NAGVMQNPRHLVRRRGQEARLRCSPMKGHSHVYWYRQLPEEGLKFMVYLQKENIIDESGMPKERFSAEFPKEGPSILRIQQVVRGDSAAYFCASSPLGTASEQFFGPGTRLTVL.

This clonotype was detected many times. The chain has TRBV7-2 and TRBJ1-1; D unresolved. Germline CDR1 is SGHTA and CDR2 is FQGNSA. The CDR3 totals 13 residues. Trimming removed 1 base from V and 5 bases from J, with 8 bases in between. The CDR3 is CASSLGGGTEAFF. CDR3 DNA: TGTGCCAGCAGCTTAGGGGGAGGGACTGAAGCTTTCTTT. Full variable domain (missing parts from reference TRBV7-2 and TRBJ1-1): GAGVSQSPSNKVTEKGKDVELRCDPISGHTALYWYRQSLGQGLEFLIYFQGNSAPDKSGLPSDRFSAERTGGSVSTLTIQRTQQEDSAVYLCASSLGGGTEAFFGQGTRLTVV.

This clonotype was seen only a few times. The chain joins TRBV4-1 to TRBJ1-6, with D unresolved. V was trimmed by 1 base and J by 6 bases, leaving 19 bases between them. Looked up from germline, CDR1 is MGHRA and CDR2 is YSYEKL. This CDR3 has 18 residues. CDR3 in amino acids: CASSQVIGRWGANSPLHF. CDR3 sequence (DNA): TGCGCCAGCAGCCAAGTCATCGGTCGATGGGGAGCTAATTCACCCCTCCACTTT.

The V gene is TRBV7-8, the J gene TRBJ2-7, with D perhaps given as TRBD1 or TRBD2 (5 bases each). The CDR3 sequence is 15 residues long. Looked up from germline, CDR1 is SGHVS and CDR2 is FQNEAQ. V gave up 0 bases and J gave up 5 bases, with 14 bases separating them. The CDR3 spells CASSLAVLGTNEQYF. CDR3 DNA: TGTGCCAGCAGCTTAGCAGTTTTGGGGACCAACGAGCAGTACTTC.

In its sample, this clonotype was seen a few times. This sequence joins TRBV12-3 or TRBV12-4 and TRBJ1-1, with D uncertain. The CDR3 totals 12 residues. V shed 3 bases and J shed 11 bases, with 13 bases lying between them. CDR3 in DNA: TGTGCCAGCAGTTTGGATCCGAATACGGCTTTCTTT. Amino acids: CASSLDPNTAFF.

This clonotype was detected ten times or more. This sequence joins TRBV12-3 or TRBV12-4 and TRBJ1-3; the match to TRBD1 covers 8 bases. The CDR3 is 15 amino acids. V dropped 8 bases and J dropped 2; count of bases not matched to a gene: 8. The CDR3 DNA reads TGTGCCAGCCGCCGGGCAGGGGGCGCTGGAAACACCATATATTTT. Encoded protein: CASRRAGGAGNTIYF.